The clone carrying this T cell receptor (beta chain) was counted ten times or more. These data come from a study of spatial heterogeneity in lung cancer. The V gene's germline CDR1 is SGHTA and CDR2 FQGNSA. Trimming pared 3 bases from V and 8 bases from J, leaving 14 bases between. There are 14 residues in the CDR3. Time point meaning: sample taken at primary tumor resection. Without sorting, whole RNA was sequenced from tumor, nontumor lung or frozen PBMC. Every individual TCR cDNA molecule carried its own unique molecular identifier, which allowed correction of PCR and sequencing errors. TCRdb re-derived calls from the 5' RACE reads in MiXCR, one entry per CDR3 protein. The table has 55,000 to 70,000 distinct CDR3 sequences, approximately 6.3% seen once.

The rearrangement links TRBV7-2 to TRBJ2-1; D not certain. This TCR was recovered from a female donor with early-stage non-small cell lung cancer. Sequencing used PBMCs, obtained at surgery. The DNA of the CDR3 is TGTGCCAGCAGCTTCACCTTCAGTAGCCATGAGCAGTTCTTC. Protein: CASSFTFSSHEQFF. The full variable domain, with the rest looked up from reference TRBV7-2 and TRBJ2-1, is GAGVSQSPSNKVTEKGKDVELRCDPISGHTALYWYRQSLGQGLEFLIYFQGNSAPDKSGLPSDRFSAERTGGSVSTLTIQRTQQEDSAVYLCASSFTFSSHEQFFGPGTRLTVL.